A single sample is the source of the 9 T cell receptor beta chains below, sequenced in a study of T cell changes during pregnancy in multiple sclerosis. This table comes from immunoSEQ multiplex PCR, and its TCRdb copy is limited to in-frame clones, with some not included. The sample shows over 55,000 clones, about 92% of them seen only once. The specimen comprised peripheral blood, sampled after pregnancy. The receptors come from a female donor with multiple sclerosis, enrolled in a pregnancy study.

The rearrangement uses TRBV4-1 and TRBJ2-1, with 10 bases matching TRBD2. This CDR3 region has 17 residues. With V trimmed by 1 base and J by 7 bases, 10 bases remained unmatched. Looked up from germline, CDR1 is MGHRA and CDR2 is YSYEKL. CDR3 nucleotide sequence: TGCGCCAGCAGCCAAGGCCTGGCTAGCGGGAGTTTGAATGAGCAGTTCTTC. This gives the protein CASSQGLASGSLNEQFF.

The rearrangement joins TRBV7-9 to TRBJ2-5; TRBD2 matches 7 bases. This CDR3 is built from 15 residues. Germline values: CDR1 SEHNR, CDR2 FQNEAQ (reference sequence). Unmatched junction bases numbered 3, after V lost 1 base and J lost 1 base. CDR3 DNA sequence: TGTGCCAGCAGCTTAGAGGCTAGCGGCCAAGAGACCCAGTACTTC. Amino acids: CASSLEASGQETQYF.

The chain uses TRBV9 and TRBJ1-4; tentatively, D is TRBD1 (5 bases). Trimming left V 0 bases short and J 4 bases short, with 10 bases between. The germline gives CDR1 SGDLS, CDR2 YYNGEE. This CDR3 region has 15 residues. As DNA, the CDR3 is TGTGCCAGCAGCGTAGATCCAGGGCATAATGAAAAACTGTTTTTT. It yields the protein CASSVDPGHNEKLFF.

The DNA for the CDR3 is TGTGCCAGTAGCGGGAGGGGGCGGGGAACTGAAGCTTTCTTT. Protein sequence: CASSGRGRGTEAFF. V and J are TRBV19 and TRBJ1-1; TRBD1 aligns across 7 bases. Germline CDR1 LNHDA, CDR2 SQIVND (reference sequence). V was clipped by 6 bases and J by 5 bases; unmatched bases: 9. The CDR3 has 14 amino acids.

The chain uses TRBV7-9 and TRBJ2-7, with a tentative D call TRBD2 (5 bases). The CDR3 has 12 amino acids. Germline values: CDR1 SEHNR, CDR2 FQNEAQ (reference sequence). The V gene lost 5 bases and the J gene lost 3 bases, with 8 bases spanning the gap. The CDR3 DNA is TGTGCCAGCAGCAGAGACTACTACGAGCAGTACTTC. Encoded protein: CASSRDYYEQYF.

This sequence joins TRBV7-6 and TRBJ2-5; TRBD2 aligns across 10 bases. Trimming cost V 4 bases and J 2 bases; bases outside gene matches: 4. The CDR3 contains 15 residues. The germline CDR1 and CDR2 sequences are SGHVS and FNYEAQ. The CDR3 is CASSSSGSGQETQYF. CDR3 bases: TGTGCCAGCAGCTCTAGCGGGAGCGGGCAAGAGACCCAGTACTTC. Complete variable domain (other parts from reference TRBV7-6 and TRBJ2-5): GAGVSQSPRYKVTKRGQDVALRCDPISGHVSLYWYRQALGQGPEFLTYFNYEAQQDKSGLPNDRFSAERPEGSISTLTIQRTEQRDSAMYRCASSSSGSGQETQYFGPGTRLLVL.

The chain employs TRBV29-1 and TRBJ2-4; D is unresolved. Germline V CDR1 and CDR2: SQVTM, ANQGSEA. With 4 bases removed from V and 8 bases from J, the gap between germline ends came to 12 bases. CDR3 length: 12 amino acids. The CDR3 sequence: CSVALSVDIQYF. Written as DNA, the CDR3 is TGCAGCGTTGCCTTGTCGGTGGACATTCAGTACTTC.

This clone occurred once. V is TRBV6-6 and J is TRBJ1-5; 8 bases match TRBD1. J was trimmed by 2 bases and V by 1 base; bases with no gene match: 4. Germline CDR1 MNHNY, CDR2 SVGAGI (reference sequence). The length of the CDR3 is 16 residues. The DNA of the CDR3 is TGTGCCAGCAGTTACTGGCAGGGGGCAGGCAATCAGCCCCAGCATTTT. Its protein is CASSYWQGAGNQPQHF.

V and J are TRBV7-2 and TRBJ2-3, with a weak D call TRBD2 (5 bases). Per germline, CDR1 SGHTA and CDR2 FQGNSA. The CDR3 totals 12 residues. Deletions cut 9 bases from V and 0 bases from J, with 7 bases between. CDR3 sequence: CASRTSTDTQYF. The CDR3 DNA reads TGTGCCAGTCGGACTAGCACAGATACGCAGTATTTT.